The source of this T cell receptor beta chain is a study of cytomegalovirus exposure and HLA in healthy donors. Study-level findings and limits: TCR beta chains numbering under 200 were designated cytomegalovirus-associated.

The germline V gene has CDR1 GTSNPN and CDR2 SVGIG (reference sequence). There are 14 residues in the CDR3. With V trimmed by 2 bases and J by 4 bases, 4 bases remained unmatched. Data came from immunoSEQ multiplex PCR; TCRdb stores just in-frame clones and leaves some out. The sample carries approximately 300,000 clones, about nine tenths recorded once. A word on this clone: Antigen specificity is unknown.

The receptor's source is a woman in her twenties or thirties in good health and CMV-seropositive. Sequenced: PBMCs. The rearrangement joins TRBV30 to TRBJ2-2; 7 nucleotides line up with TRBD1. CDR3 residues: CAWSRGLGTGELFF. CDR3 coding DNA: TGTGCCTGGAGTAGGGGGCTCGGCACCGGGGAGCTGTTTTTT.